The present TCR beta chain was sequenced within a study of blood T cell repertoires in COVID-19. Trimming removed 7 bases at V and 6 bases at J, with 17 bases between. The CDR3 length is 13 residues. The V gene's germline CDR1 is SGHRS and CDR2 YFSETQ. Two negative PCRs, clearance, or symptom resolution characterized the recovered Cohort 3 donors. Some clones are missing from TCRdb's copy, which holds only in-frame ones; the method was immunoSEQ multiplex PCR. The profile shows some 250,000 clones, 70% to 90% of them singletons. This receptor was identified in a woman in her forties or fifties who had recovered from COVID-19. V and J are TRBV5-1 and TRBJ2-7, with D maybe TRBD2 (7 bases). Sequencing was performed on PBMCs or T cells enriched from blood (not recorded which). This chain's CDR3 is CASSVGGGAEQYF. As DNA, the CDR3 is TGCGCCAGCTCCGTAGGTGGGGGGGCCGAGCAGTACTTC.